This TCR beta chain was captured by sequencing in a study of blood T cell repertoires in COVID-19 (dated by TCRdb to between 2020 and 2021). In the study overall: The collaborator samples originated in the United States, Italy and Spain and spanned the acute and convalescent phases of COVID-19. The prospective study material was composed of cDNA or gDNA derived from T cells, B-cell-depleted T cells, or PBMCs. Subjects who had been exposed to COVID-19, were actively infected with it, or had recovered from it provided the deeply sampled blood TCRbeta repertoires that made up the dataset. A freely available public database, intended as a resource for researchers studying the immune response to SARS-CoV-2, is where the repertoires were released. The samples were drawn from the first 160 participants of the ongoing ImmuneRACE study and from 950 to 1,500 subjects provided by 6 global collaborators. A de-identified subject ID, COVID-19 status, age in years and sex were almost always included in the sample metadata. Where HLA class I and class II types were available, the types were taken from metadata supplied by the sample provider, not from assay-based typing. Study-level results and caveats: The amount of clinical and demographic metadata varied by source and participant and was provided uncurated.

CDR1 and CDR2, per the germline V gene, are MNHEY and SVGEGT. From its cysteine to its phenylalanine, the CDR3 spans 16 amino acids. Kept here is only the CDR3 DNA, which spans 48 bases and is read in frame from base 1. V trim: 2 bases; J trim: 4 bases; unmatched bases: 8. Collaborating institutions collected whole blood in K2EDTA tubes following their own protocols. For TCRbeta analysis, collaborators shipped samples as frozen whole blood, isolated PBMCs, or DNA extracted from either of those sample types. About this clone itself: What antigen it recognizes has not been identified. No base qualities exist here, and no much larger clone lies one base off it.

The immunoSEQ Assay, a bias-controlled multiplex PCR, was used to amplify TCRbeta CDR3 regions from genomic DNA. Per the authors' processing: The number of nucleated cells in each sample was estimated by amplification of reference gene primers within the assay. Sequence reads were collapsed and filtered to measure the absolute abundance of every unique TCRbeta CDR3 rearrangement. Productive Simpson clonality was computed per sample as the square root of Simpson's diversity index over productive rearrangements. Sourced from immuneACCESS, this table was stored by TCRdb with only in-frame sequences that have V and J called. A share of the clones is absent; for the studies checked, an unresolved V gene accounts for under half, and the remainder has no known explanation. From that table come the V and J calls and clone size; the DNA was used to work out D and trimming. For this sample the table gives approximately 52,000 clones, of which 75% to 90% were detected only once. The ten largest clones capture 1% to 1.5% of the sample.

The receptor's source is a man in his 60s with acute or convalescent COVID-19. The specimen was peripheral blood. The rearranged chain carries TRBV6-2 or TRBV6-3 and TRBJ2-5, with 9 bases in between that match TRBD2. In nucleotide form, the sequence is TGTGCCAGCAGTTACCCGATAGCGGGAGTAGGAGAGACCCAGTACTTC. This is translated as CASSYPIAGVGETQYF.